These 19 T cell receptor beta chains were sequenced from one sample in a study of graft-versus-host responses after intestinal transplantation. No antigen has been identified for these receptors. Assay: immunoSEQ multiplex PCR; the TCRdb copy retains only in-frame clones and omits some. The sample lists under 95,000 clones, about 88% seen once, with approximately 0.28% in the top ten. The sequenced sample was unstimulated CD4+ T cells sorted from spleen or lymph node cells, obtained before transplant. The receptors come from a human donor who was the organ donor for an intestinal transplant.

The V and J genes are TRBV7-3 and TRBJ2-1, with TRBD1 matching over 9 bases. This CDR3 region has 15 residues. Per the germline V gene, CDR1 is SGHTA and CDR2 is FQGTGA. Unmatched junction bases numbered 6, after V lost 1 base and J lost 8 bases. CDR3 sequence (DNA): TGTGCCAGCAGCTTAAGGGGGACAGGGTGGTATGAGCAGTTCTTC. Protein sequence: CASSLRGTGWYEQFF. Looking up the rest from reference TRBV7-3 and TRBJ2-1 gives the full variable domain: GAGVSQTPSNKVTEKGKYVELRCDPISGHTALYWYRQSLGQGPEFLIYFQGTGAADDSGLPNDRFFAVRPEGSVSTLKIQRTERGDSAVYLCASSLRGTGWYEQFFGPGTRLTVL.

The CDR3, as DNA: TGTGCCAGTAGGGGACTAGCGGGAGGACGGGATGAGCAGTTCTTC. Its translation: CASRGLAGGRDEQFF. The chain combines TRBV19 with TRBJ2-1; 15 positions match TRBD2. CDR1 and CDR2 from the germline V gene are LNHDA and SQIVND (reference sequence). The CDR3 loop spans 15 amino acids. Germline trimming cut 6 bases from V and 8 bases from J; bases unmatched to any gene: 5. Using reference TRBV19 and TRBJ2-1 for the parts outside the CDR3, the full variable domain is DGGITQSPKYLFRKEGQNVTLSCEQNLNHDAMYWYRQDPGQGLRLIYYSQIVNDFQKGDIAEGYSVSREKKESFPLTVTSAQKNPTAFYLCASRGLAGGRDEQFFGPGTRLTVL.

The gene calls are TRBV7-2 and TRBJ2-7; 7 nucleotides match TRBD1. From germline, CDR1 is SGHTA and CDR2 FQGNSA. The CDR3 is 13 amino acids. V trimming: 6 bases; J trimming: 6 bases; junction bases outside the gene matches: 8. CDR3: CASSRERGLEQYF. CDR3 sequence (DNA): TGTGCCAGCAGTCGCGAAAGGGGGCTCGAGCAGTACTTC.

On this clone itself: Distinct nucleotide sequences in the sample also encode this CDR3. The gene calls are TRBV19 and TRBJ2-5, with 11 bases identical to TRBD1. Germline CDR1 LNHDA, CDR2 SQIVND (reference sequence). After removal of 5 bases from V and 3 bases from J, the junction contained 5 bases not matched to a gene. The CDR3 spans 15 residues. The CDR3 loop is CASSAGTGGKETQYF. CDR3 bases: TGTGCCAGTAGTGCCGGGACAGGGGGTAAAGAGACCCAGTACTTC. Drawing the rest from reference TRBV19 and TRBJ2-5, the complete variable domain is DGGITQSPKYLFRKEGQNVTLSCEQNLNHDAMYWYRQDPGQGLRLIYYSQIVNDFQKGDIAEGYSVSREKKESFPLTVTSAQKNPTAFYLCASSAGTGGKETQYFGPGTRLLVL.

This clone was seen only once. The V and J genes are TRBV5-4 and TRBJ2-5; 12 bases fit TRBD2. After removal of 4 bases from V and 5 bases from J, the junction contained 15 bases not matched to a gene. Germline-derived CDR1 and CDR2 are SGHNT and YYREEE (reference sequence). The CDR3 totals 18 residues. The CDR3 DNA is TGTGCCAGCAGCCGAGGGCTAGCGGGGGGGCTGGGGTTGGAGACCCAGTACTTC. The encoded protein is CASSRGLAGGLGLETQYF. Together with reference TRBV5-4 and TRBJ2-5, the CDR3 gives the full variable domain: ETGVTQSPTHLIKTRGQQVTLRCSSQSGHNTVSWYQQALGQGPQFIFQYYREEENGRGNFPPRFSGLQFPNYSSELNVNALELDDSALYLCASSRGLAGGLGLETQYFGPGTRLLVL.

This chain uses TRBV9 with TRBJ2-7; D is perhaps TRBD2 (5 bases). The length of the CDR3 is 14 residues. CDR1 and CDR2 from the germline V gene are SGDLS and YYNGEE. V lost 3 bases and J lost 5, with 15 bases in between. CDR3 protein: CASSGRSYRDEQYF. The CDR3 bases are TGTGCCAGCAGCGGGAGGTCATACCGTGACGAGCAGTACTTC. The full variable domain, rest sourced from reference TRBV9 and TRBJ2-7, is DSGVTQTPKHLITATGQRVTLRCSPRSGDLSVYWYQQSLDQGLQFLIQYYNGEERAKGNILERFSAQQFPDLHSELNLSSLELGDSALYFCASSGRSYRDEQYFGPGTRLTVT.

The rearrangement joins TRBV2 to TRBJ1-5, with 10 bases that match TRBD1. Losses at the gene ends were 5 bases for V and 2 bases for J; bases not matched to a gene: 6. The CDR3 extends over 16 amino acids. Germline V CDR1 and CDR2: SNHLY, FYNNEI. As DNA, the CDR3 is TGTGCCAGCAGTAGAAGACAGGGGGCCGGCAATCAGCCCCAGCATTTT. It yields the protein CASSRRQGAGNQPQHF. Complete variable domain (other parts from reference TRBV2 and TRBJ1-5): EPEVTQTPSHQVTQMGQEVILRCVPISNHLYFYWYRQILGQKVEFLVSFYNNEISEKSEIFDDQFSVERPDGSNFTLKIRSTKLEDSAMYFCASSRRQGAGNQPQHFGDGTRLSIL.

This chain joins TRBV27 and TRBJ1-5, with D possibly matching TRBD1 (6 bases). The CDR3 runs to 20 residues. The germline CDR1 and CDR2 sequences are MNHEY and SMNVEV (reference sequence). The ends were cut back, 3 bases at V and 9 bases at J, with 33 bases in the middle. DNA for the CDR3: TGTGCCAGCAGTTTTCTCGGGGCAGGGGCAATCGGAGTCGGTGTGGGGCCCCAGCATTTT. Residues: CASSFLGAGAIGVGVGPQHF.

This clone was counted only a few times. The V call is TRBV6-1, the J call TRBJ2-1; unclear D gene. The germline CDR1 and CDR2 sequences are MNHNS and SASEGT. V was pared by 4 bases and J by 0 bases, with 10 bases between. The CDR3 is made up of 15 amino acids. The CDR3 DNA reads TGTGCCAGCAGTGGGTTACTAAGCTCCTACAATGAGCAGTTCTTC. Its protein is CASSGLLSSYNEQFF.

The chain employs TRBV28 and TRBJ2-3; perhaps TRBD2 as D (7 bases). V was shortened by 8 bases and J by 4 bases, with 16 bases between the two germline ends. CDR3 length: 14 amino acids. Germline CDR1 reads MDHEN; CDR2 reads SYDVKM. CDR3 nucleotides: TGTGCCAGCGGTAGGGGGGGCGCTTCAGATACGCAGTATTTT. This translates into CASGRGGASDTQYF.

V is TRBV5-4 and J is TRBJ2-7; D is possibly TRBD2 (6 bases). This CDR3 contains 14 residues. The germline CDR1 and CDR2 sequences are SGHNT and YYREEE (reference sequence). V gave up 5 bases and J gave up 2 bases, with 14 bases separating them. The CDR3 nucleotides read TGTGCCAGCAGGGACTGGGACTTTCCCTACGAGCAGTACTTC. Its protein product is CASRDWDFPYEQYF.

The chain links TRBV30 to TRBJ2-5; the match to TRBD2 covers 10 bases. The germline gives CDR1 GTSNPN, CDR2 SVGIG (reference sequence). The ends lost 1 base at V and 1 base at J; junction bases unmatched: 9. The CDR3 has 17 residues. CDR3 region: CAWSGAGTSAAQETQYF. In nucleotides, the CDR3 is TGTGCCTGGAGTGGGGCCGGGACTAGCGCCGCCCAAGAGACCCAGTACTTC.

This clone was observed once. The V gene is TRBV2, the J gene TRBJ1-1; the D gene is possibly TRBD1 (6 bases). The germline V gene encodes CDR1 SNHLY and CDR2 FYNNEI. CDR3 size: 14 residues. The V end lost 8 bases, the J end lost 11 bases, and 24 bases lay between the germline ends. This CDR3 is CASAGSTGPDRAFF. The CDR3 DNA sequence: TGTGCCAGCGCCGGATCGACAGGCCCTGATCGGGCTTTCTTT.

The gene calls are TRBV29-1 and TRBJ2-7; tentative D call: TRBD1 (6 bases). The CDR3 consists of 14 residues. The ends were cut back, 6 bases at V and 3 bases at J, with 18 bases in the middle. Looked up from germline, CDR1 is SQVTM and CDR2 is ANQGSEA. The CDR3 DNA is TGCAGCGTCAAAAGTTACAGGGACGGCTACGAGCAGTACTTC. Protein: CSVKSYRDGYEQYF.

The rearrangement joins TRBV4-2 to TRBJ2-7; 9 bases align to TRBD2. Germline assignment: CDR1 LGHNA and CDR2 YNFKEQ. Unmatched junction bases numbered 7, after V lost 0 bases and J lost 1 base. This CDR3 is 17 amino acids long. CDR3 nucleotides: TGTGCCAGCAGCCAAGAGGGGGCTAGCGGGGTTTCCTACGAGCAGTACTTC. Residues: CASSQEGASGVSYEQYF.

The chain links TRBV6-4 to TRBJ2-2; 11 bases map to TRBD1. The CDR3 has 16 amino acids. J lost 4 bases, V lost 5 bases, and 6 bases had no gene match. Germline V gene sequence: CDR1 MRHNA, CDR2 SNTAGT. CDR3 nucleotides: TGTGCCAGCAGTCCGGACAGGGGGCTCTTCACCGGGGAGCTGTTTTTT. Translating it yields CASSPDRGLFTGELFF.

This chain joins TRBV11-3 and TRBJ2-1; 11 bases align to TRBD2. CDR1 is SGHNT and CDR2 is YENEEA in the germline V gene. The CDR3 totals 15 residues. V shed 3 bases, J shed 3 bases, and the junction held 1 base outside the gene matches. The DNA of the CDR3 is TGTGCCAGCAGCTTGGGACTAGCGGTCTACAATGAGCAGTTCTTC. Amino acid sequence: CASSLGLAVYNEQFF.

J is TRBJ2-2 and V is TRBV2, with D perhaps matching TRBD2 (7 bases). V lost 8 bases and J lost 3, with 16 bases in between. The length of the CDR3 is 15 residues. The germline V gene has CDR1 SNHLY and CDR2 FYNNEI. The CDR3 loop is CASSAGDTYTGELFF. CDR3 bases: TGTGCCAGCTCTGCGGGGGACACCTACACCGGGGAGCTGTTTTTT.

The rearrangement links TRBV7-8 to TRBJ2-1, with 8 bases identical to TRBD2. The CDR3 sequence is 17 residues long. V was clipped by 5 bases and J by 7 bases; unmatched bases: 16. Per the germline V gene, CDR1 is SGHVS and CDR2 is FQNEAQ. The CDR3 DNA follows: TGTGCCAGCAGCGATACGACTCGGGGGGGGCCAGTAAATGAGCAGTTCTTC. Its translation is CASSDTTRGGPVNEQFF.